The 5 T cell receptor beta chains reported below all come from one sample, sequenced in a study of blood T cell repertoires in COVID-19 (dated by TCRdb to the early 2020s). The library was made by the immunoSEQ multiplex PCR assay. The clones in this table, taken by TCRdb from immuneACCESS, are in-frame only. Not every clone is retained; where verified, under half of the shortfall comes from an unresolved V gene, and the cause of the rest is unknown. Counted in this sample were roughly 110,000 clones; 70% to 90% of them appeared once. The ten largest clones capture 3% to 3.5% of the sample. The material sequenced was peripheral blood. These TCRs come from a man aged 40-55 years with acute or convalescent COVID-19.

The J gene is TRBJ1-6, the V gene TRBV7-9; D is perhaps TRBD1 (5 bases). From germline, CDR1 is SEHNR and CDR2 FQNEAQ (reference sequence). This CDR3 is built from 15 residues. The ends were cut back, 5 bases at V and 3 bases at J, with 11 bases in the middle. The CDR3 region is CASSQGSNYNSPLHF. As DNA, the CDR3 is TGTGCCAGCAGCCAGGGTTCCAACTATAATTCACCCCTCCACTTT.

Here the CDR3 reads CASSLGASGGVDTDTQYF. As DNA, the CDR3 is TGCGCCAGCAGCCTCGGGGCTAGCGGGGGGGTTGACACAGATACGCAGTATTTT. The chain combines TRBV4-1 with TRBJ2-3; 12 bases are a match to TRBD2. The germline V gene has CDR1 MGHRA and CDR2 YSYEKL. The CDR3 has 18 residues. Losses at the gene ends were 4 bases for V and 2 bases for J; bases not matched to a gene: 10.

The chain links TRBV9 to TRBJ2-1, with D possibly matching TRBD1 (5 bases). Germline lookup yields CDR1 SGDLS and CDR2 YYNGEE. V was pared by 3 bases and J by 6 bases, with 10 bases between. The CDR3 spans 13 residues. DNA of the CDR3: TGTGCCAGCAGCGAGACAGACACCAATGAGCAGTTCTTC. Protein sequence: CASSETDTNEQFF.

V usage is TRBV23-1 and J usage is TRBJ2-2; 8 bases align to TRBD1. TRBV23-1 is annotated as an ORF whose role is uncertain. V lost 8 bases to trimming and J lost 0 bases; unmatched junction nucleotides: 5. CDR3 length equals 15 residues. CDR3 in DNA: TGCGCCAGCGATCTGGACAGGGCGAACACCGGGGAGCTGTTTTTT. Translated: CASDLDRANTGELFF.

This chain uses TRBV11-2 with TRBJ2-5, with a possible D match to TRBD1 (5 bases). V was clipped by 1 base and J by 3 bases, with 12 bases between them. CDR1 and CDR2 from the germline V gene are SGHAT and FQNNGV. The CDR3 has 15 residues. CDR3 DNA sequence: TGTGCCAGCAGCTTAGTACTGGGCAGGGAAGAGACCCAGTACTTC. Amino acid sequence: CASSLVLGREETQYF.